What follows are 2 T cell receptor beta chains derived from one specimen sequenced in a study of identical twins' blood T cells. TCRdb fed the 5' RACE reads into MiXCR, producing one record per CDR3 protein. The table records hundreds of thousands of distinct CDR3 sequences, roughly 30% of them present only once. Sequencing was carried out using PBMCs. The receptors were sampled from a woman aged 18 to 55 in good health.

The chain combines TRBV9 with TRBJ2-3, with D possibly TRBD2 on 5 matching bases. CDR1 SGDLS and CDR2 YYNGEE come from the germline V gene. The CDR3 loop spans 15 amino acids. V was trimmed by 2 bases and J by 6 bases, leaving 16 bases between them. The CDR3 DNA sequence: TGTGCCAGCAGCGTGATCCCCACGGGGTCGGATACGCAGTATTTT. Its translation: CASSVIPTGSDTQYF.

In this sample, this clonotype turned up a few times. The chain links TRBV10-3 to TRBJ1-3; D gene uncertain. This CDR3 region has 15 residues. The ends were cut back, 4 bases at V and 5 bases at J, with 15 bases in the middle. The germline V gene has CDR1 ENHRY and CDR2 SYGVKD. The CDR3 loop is CAISAGWEGRNTIYF. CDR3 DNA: TGTGCCATCAGTGCGGGTTGGGAGGGCCGAAACACCATATATTTT.